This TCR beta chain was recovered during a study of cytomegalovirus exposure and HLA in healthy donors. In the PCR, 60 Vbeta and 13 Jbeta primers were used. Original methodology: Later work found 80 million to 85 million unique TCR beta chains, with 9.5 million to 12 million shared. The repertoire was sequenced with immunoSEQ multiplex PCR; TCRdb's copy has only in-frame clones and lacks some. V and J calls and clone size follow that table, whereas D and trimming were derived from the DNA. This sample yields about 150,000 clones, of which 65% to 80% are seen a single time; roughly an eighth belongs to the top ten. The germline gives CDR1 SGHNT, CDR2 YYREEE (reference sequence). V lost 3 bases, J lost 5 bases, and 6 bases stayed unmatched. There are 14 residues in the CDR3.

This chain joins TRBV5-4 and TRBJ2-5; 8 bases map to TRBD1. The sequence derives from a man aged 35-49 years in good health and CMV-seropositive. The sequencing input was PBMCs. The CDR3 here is CASSSSTGGETQYF. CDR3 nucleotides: TGTGCCAGCAGCTCCTCCACAGGGGGGGAGACCCAGTACTTC.